The subject of this entry is one T cell receptor beta chain. Its antigen is currently unknown. At one boundary the junction diverges from the germline segment, which might be a read error. This sample is drawn from a study of neurological immune-mediated disorders. Regarding the study as a whole: None of the CDR3 amino acid sequences of expanded clones were shared across subjects, and this suggested private repertoires in all groups.

Every sequencing run generated in excess of 170 million TCR-beta sequences. These sequences covered 15-18 subjects. TCRdb reprocessed the 5' RACE reads via MiXCR and lists one record per CDR3 protein. Found here are 27,000 or so distinct CDR3 sequences, approximately 21% of them singletons; the top ten hold 16%. Healthy controls comprised blood bank volunteers in Maryland, USA. The unsorted libraries originated from 2 million PBMCs kept at -80 C. The sample consisted of PBMCs. The sequence derives from an older woman in good health.

Written as DNA, the CDR3 is TGTGCCATCAGTGGGACTAGCGGGAGCAGAGATACGCAGTATTTT. It codes for CAISGTSGSRDTQYF. This rearrangement joins TRBV10-3 to TRBJ2-3; the match to TRBD2 covers 13 bases. The CDR3 is made up of 15 amino acids. The V gene's germline CDR1 is ENHRY and CDR2 SYGVKD.